One and the same sample provided the 27 T cell receptor beta chains below, sequenced in a study of T cell clonotyping in hematopoietic cell transplantation (TCRdb year 2021). The library was built by means of the immunoSEQ multiplex PCR assay. The table was pulled from immuneACCESS by TCRdb, which kept in-frame rearrangements only. Such tables lose some clones; where checked, under half of the loss comes from unresolved V genes, and the rest has no known cause. Across this sample there are around 12,000 clones, with approximately 67% seen only once. The ten largest clones represent roughly 14% of the sample. The time point label, read with the paper, signifies: 180 days after allo-HCT. Sequencing used peripheral blood mononuclear cells, obtained 180 days after allogeneic stem cell transplant. Receptors originate from a male patient aged 60-69 years who had an allogeneic stem cell transplant from an unrelated donor, so the T cells may come from the graft donor. Some clones in this sample may be carry-over from other donors' samples.

The CDR3 loop reads CSVETGQSNTGELFF. The CDR3 nucleotides read TGCAGCGTTGAAACGGGACAGTCGAACACCGGGGAGCTGTTTTTT. The genes are TRBV29-1 and TRBJ2-2; the match to TRBD1 covers 7 bases. This CDR3 region has 15 residues. With 2 bases clipped from V and 0 bases from J, the junction kept 3 bases outside the gene matches. Germline V gene sequence: CDR1 SQVTM, CDR2 ANQGSEA.

The sample holds a few counts of this clone. CDR3 loop: CASSPEMVEQYF. The DNA of the CDR3 is TGTGCCAGCTCACCCGAAATGGTCGAGCAGTACTTC. V usage is TRBV18 and J usage is TRBJ2-7; D not certain. The CDR3 spans 12 residues. Trimming stripped 3 bases from V and 6 bases from J, with 9 bases between. CDR1 KGHSH and CDR2 LQKENI come from the germline V gene. Filled out from reference TRBV18 and TRBJ2-7, the complete variable domain reads NAGVMQNPRHLVRRRGQEARLRCSPMKGHSHVYWYRQLPEEGLKFMVYLQKENIIDESGMPKERFSAEFPKEGPSILRIQQVVRGDSAAYFCASSPEMVEQYFGPGTRLTVT.

CDR3 region: CASSQGGAKFGDIQYF. In nucleotides, the CDR3 is TGTGCCAGCAGCCAAGGGGGGGCTAAGTTCGGGGACATTCAGTACTTC. The chain joins TRBV14 to TRBJ2-4, with D perhaps matching TRBD1 or TRBD2 (6 bases each). The V end lost 1 base, the J end lost 8 bases, and 18 bases lay between the germline ends. CDR3 length equals 16 residues. CDR1 SGHDN and CDR2 FVKESK come from the germline V gene.

This clone has just a few counts. The chain joins TRBV6-1 to TRBJ1-6; TRBD1 matches at 9 bases. CDR3 length: 15 amino acids. CDR1 is MNHNS and CDR2 is SASEGT in the germline V gene. V gave up 4 bases and J gave up 8 bases; unmatched junction bases: 6. The CDR3 sequence: CASSGTGGVDSPLHF. CDR3 in DNA: TGTGCCAGCAGTGGAACAGGGGGCGTAGATTCACCCCTCCACTTT.

V and J are TRBV30 and TRBJ2-6; 10 bases line up with TRBD1. The germline V gene encodes CDR1 GTSNPN and CDR2 SVGIG (reference sequence). The CDR3 length is 18 residues. The V segment lost 0 bases and the J segment 2 bases; nucleotides outside the gene matches: 7. For the CDR3, the DNA is TGTGCCTGGAGTGTAGGGGGGACAGGGGAGCCTGGGGCCAACGTCCTGACTTTC. The encoded protein is CAWSVGGTGEPGANVLTF.

The chain recombines TRBV5-6 with TRBJ1-6; 11 positions match TRBD1. Trimming removed 2 bases from V and 9 bases from J; junction bases left unmatched: 1. Germline-derived CDR1 and CDR2 are SGHDT and YYEEEE. This CDR3 spans 14 amino acids. The CDR3 nucleotides read TGTGCCAGCAGCTTAGGGACAGGGGGTTCACCCCTCCACTTT. It yields the protein CASSLGTGGSPLHF.

The V and J genes are TRBV27 and TRBJ2-7; D not certain. Germline CDR1 and CDR2: MNHEY and SMNVEV (reference sequence). The CDR3 is made up of 12 amino acids. V lost 5 bases and J 3 bases, leaving 8 bases between the germline ends. CDR3 coding DNA: TGTGCCAGCAGTAGCCTAGGCTACGAGCAGTACTTC. Translation: CASSSLGYEQYF.

The chain joins TRBV6-5 to TRBJ2-1, with 7 bases identical to TRBD2. The CDR3 is 15 residues long. V lost 5 bases to trimming and J lost 9 bases; unmatched junction nucleotides: 13. CDR1 is MNHEY and CDR2 is SVGAGI in the germline V gene. The DNA of the CDR3 is TGTGCCAGCAGTATACTAGCGCCCCTACATACTGAGCAGTTCTTC. It codes for CASSILAPLHTEQFF.

This rearrangement joins TRBV19 to TRBJ2-1, with 11 bases identical to TRBD2. Germline loops: CDR1 LNHDA, CDR2 SQIVND (reference sequence). The CDR3 runs 15 residues. Trimming at V came to 6 bases and at J to 7 bases, leaving 8 bases not matched to a gene. CDR3 bases: TGTGCCAGTAGCTCGACTAGCGGGATACGGAATGAGCAGTTCTTC. It codes for CASSSTSGIRNEQFF.

Remarks on this clone: Being one base from a much bigger clone, this may be a read error. The rearrangement uses TRBV10-3 and TRBJ2-1; possibly TRBD2 for D (8 bases). The CDR3 sequence is 17 residues long. V was trimmed by 2 bases and J by 8 bases, leaving 22 bases between them. Germline values: CDR1 ENHRY, CDR2 SYGVKD. The CDR3 region is CAISELPGGQTSDEQFF. The CDR3 coding sequence is TGTGCCATCAGTGAGCTTCCAGGGGGGCAGACTAGCGATGAGCAGTTCTTC.

J is TRBJ2-5 and V is TRBV29-1; D possibly corresponds to TRBD1 (6 bases). Germline loops: CDR1 SQVTM, CDR2 ANQGSEA. V shed 5 bases and J shed 3 bases, with 7 bases lying between them. The CDR3 length is 11 residues. The CDR3 is CSVRQEETQYF. Here the CDR3 DNA reads TGCAGCGTTCGACAGGAAGAGACCCAGTACTTC.

The chain carries TRBV19 and TRBJ2-1; TRBD2 matches at 9 bases. Trimming at V came to 8 bases and at J to 1 base, leaving 6 bases not matched to a gene. The CDR3 sequence is 15 residues long. Germline V CDR1 and CDR2: LNHDA, SQIVND (reference sequence). This chain's CDR3 is CASAQTSGSYNEQFF. In DNA, the CDR3 is TGTGCCAGTGCCCAGACTAGCGGATCCTACAATGAGCAGTTCTTC.

The chain uses TRBV11-3 and TRBJ2-3, with 7 bases fitting TRBD2. V lost 8 bases, J lost 8 bases, and 10 bases stayed unmatched. Germline V CDR1 and CDR2: SGHNT, YENEEA. The CDR3 spans 13 residues. CDR3 loop: CASGTTAGGTQYF. CDR3 sequence (DNA): TGTGCCAGCGGGACTACTGCCGGGGGTACGCAGTATTTT.

V and J are TRBV10-1 and TRBJ1-6; D is possibly TRBD1 (5 bases). Deletions cut 9 bases from V and 7 bases from J, with 16 bases between. This CDR3 has 14 residues. Germline V CDR1 and CDR2: WNHNN, SYGVQD (reference sequence). CDR3 sequence (DNA): TGCGCCAGTTTCAGGGTGGTGGGCAATTCACCCCTCCACTTT. Residues: CASFRVVGNSPLHF.

This chain joins TRBV7-9 and TRBJ1-1; 7 bases agree with TRBD1. The CDR3 length is 15 residues. With V trimmed by 5 bases and J by 4 bases, 10 bases remained unmatched. In germline, CDR1 is SEHNR, CDR2 FQNEAQ (reference sequence). The CDR3 coding sequence is TGTGCCAGCAGCCCACGGACAGGTCAAGTCACTGAAGCTTTCTTT. This sequence encodes CASSPRTGQVTEAFF.

The chain employs TRBV28 and TRBJ2-1; tentatively, D is TRBD1 or TRBD2 (5 bases each). The ends were cut back, 6 bases at V and 0 bases at J, with 21 bases in the middle. The length of the CDR3 is 18 residues. From germline, CDR1 is MDHEN and CDR2 SYDVKM. The chain's CDR3 is CASRGDRDGAFSYNEQFF. In DNA, the CDR3 is TGTGCCAGCAGGGGGGACCGGGACGGAGCCTTCTCCTACAATGAGCAGTTCTTC.

This clone has a single count. The chain couples TRBV4-2 to TRBJ2-5; D not resolved. The J call may be in error: the DNA end matches TRBJ2-7 better. The CDR3 loop spans 12 amino acids. CDR1 LGHNA and CDR2 YNFKEQ come from the germline V gene. CDR3 DNA sequence: TGTGCCAGCAGCCAAGCCCCTTACGAGCAGTACTTC. This sequence encodes CASSQAPYEQYF.

V gene TRBV10-3 combines with J gene TRBJ2-7, with D unclear. Germline V lookup: CDR1 ENHRY, CDR2 SYGVKD. The V gene lost 10 bases and the J gene lost 5 bases, with 15 bases spanning the gap. The CDR3 sequence is 12 residues long. For the CDR3, the DNA is TGTGCCACAGAAGAGGACGATCACGAGCAGTACTTC. Translation: CATEEDDHEQYF.

V is TRBV25-1 and J is TRBJ1-3, with D unresolved. The CDR3 loop spans 15 amino acids. The V and J ends lost 8 bases and 4 bases respectively, with 18 bases between them. Germline CDR1 reads MGHDK; CDR2 reads SYGVNS. The CDR3 DNA reads as TGTGCCAGCCTTAGGGTGGGCAGTCAGGGAAACACCATATATTTT. Amino acid sequence: CASLRVGSQGNTIYF.

Concerning this clone: One end of the junction fails to match germline, which may point to a read error. The CDR3 spells CASSSGVGQPQHF. The CDR3 coding sequence is TGTGCTAGCAGCTCAGGGGTAGGTCAGCCCCAGCATTTT. This sequence joins TRBV7-7 and TRBJ1-5; D is perhaps TRBD1 (6 bases). The CDR3 consists of 13 residues. From germline, CDR1 is SSHAT and CDR2 FNYEAQ (reference sequence).

The gene calls are TRBV14 and TRBJ1-5; unclear D gene. The CDR3 consists of 13 residues. The germline gives CDR1 SGHDN, CDR2 FVKESK. Trimming cost V 3 bases and J 5 bases, with 8 bases left between them. The CDR3 DNA reads as TGTGCCAGCAGCCAGAACAGCCATCAGCCCCAGCATTTT. This codes for CASSQNSHQPQHF.

V is TRBV5-1 and J is TRBJ2-3; 9 bases align to TRBD1. The trim removed 5 bases at V and 3 bases at J, leaving 7 bases unmatched. The CDR3 is 15 amino acids. CDR1 is SGHRS, CDR2 YFSETQ, per germline. CDR3 loop: CASRPPGQGTDTQYF. DNA of the CDR3: TGCGCCAGCAGACCCCCGGGACAGGGAACAGATACGCAGTATTTT.

This sequence joins TRBV28 and TRBJ2-7, with TRBD1 identical over 8 bases. Germline CDR1 MDHEN, CDR2 SYDVKM. V shed 7 bases and J 1 base; nucleotides not matched to a gene: 9. The CDR3 has 15 residues. The CDR3 here is CASTLWGTGSYEQYF. The CDR3 DNA reads as TGTGCCAGCACCCTTTGGGGGACAGGATCCTACGAGCAGTACTTC.

The chain uses TRBV11-3 and TRBJ2-1; 7 bases agree with TRBD2. Germline V gene data show CDR1 as SGHNT and CDR2 as YENEEA. The ends lost 7 bases at V and 6 bases at J; junction bases unmatched: 9. The CDR3 is 14 amino acids. The CDR3 loop reads CASKPGLGSNEQFF. The DNA for the CDR3 is TGTGCCAGCAAGCCTGGACTAGGTAGCAATGAGCAGTTCTTC. The variable domain in full, with the rest retrieved from reference TRBV11-3 and TRBJ2-1, is EAGVVQSPRYKIIEKKQPVAFWCNPISGHNTLYWYLQNLGQGPELLIRYENEEAVDDSQLPKDRFSAERLKGVDSTLKIQPAELGDSAVYLCASKPGLGSNEQFFGPGTRLTVL.

This clone showed up just a few times. The chain recombines TRBV14 with TRBJ2-5; D gene unclear. CDR1 and CDR2 (germline): SGHDN, FVKESK. V lost 3 bases, J lost 1 base, and 6 bases lay in between. The CDR3 has 13 residues. The CDR3 nucleotides read TGTGCCAGCAGCCAGTGGACCCAAGAGACCCAGTACTTC. It encodes CASSQWTQETQYF. Based on the CDR3 plus reference TRBV14 and TRBJ2-5, the full variable domain is EAGVTQFPSHSVIEKGQTVTLRCDPISGHDNLYWYRRVMGKEIKFLLHFVKESKQDESGMPNNRFLAERTGGTYSTLKVQPAELEDSGVYFCASSQWTQETQYFGPGTRLLVL.

The CDR3 reads CASSFKVKYEQYF. The CDR3 DNA reads TGTGCCAGCAGCTTTAAGGTAAAGTACGAGCAGTACTTC. This chain uses TRBV5-6 with TRBJ2-7; unclear D gene. V was pared by 2 bases and J by 4 bases, with 10 bases between. Looked up from germline, CDR1 is SGHDT and CDR2 is YYEEEE. The CDR3 consists of 13 residues.

The V call is TRBV7-2, the J call TRBJ2-2; 10 positions agree with TRBD1. V lost 1 base, J lost 7 bases, and 12 bases stayed unmatched. CDR3 length equals 18 residues. The germline CDR1 and CDR2 sequences are SGHTA and FQGNSA. The CDR3, as DNA: TGTGCCAGCAGCTTAGTACCAACCCGGGACAGGGGTAACGGGGAGCTGTTTTTT. Translated: CASSLVPTRDRGNGELFF.